This TCR beta chain was retrieved from a study of shared clonotypes between healthy human individuals. Study-level results: Clonotypes that were shared across four donors made up roughly 5% of naive CD4 clonotypes.

Produced via immunoSEQ multiplex PCR; TCRdb's table is partial and in-frame only. The sample consists of roughly 640,000 clones, about 74% of them appearing once. The CDR3 extends over 15 amino acids. V was shortened by 3 bases and J by 6 bases, with 17 bases between the two germline ends. Germline CDR1 reads LNHDA; CDR2 reads SQIVND (reference sequence). As to this clone: The antigen is unknown.

This sequence originates from a woman aged 25 to 39 in good health. Sequenced material: memory CD4+ T cells sorted from blood. The subset denotes: CD45RA-negative fraction. This chain uses TRBV19 with TRBJ1-2; a weak D match, TRBD1 (6 bases). CDR3 nucleotide sequence: TGTGCCAGTAGTATTACGGGCAGGGGAACGAATGGCTACACCTTC. Amino acid sequence: CASSITGRGTNGYTF.